Following are 26 T cell receptor beta chains from one sample sequenced in a study of cytomegalovirus exposure and HLA in healthy donors listed by TCRdb under 2017. Libraries were constructed by the immunoSEQ multiplex PCR assay. TCRdb obtained this table from immuneACCESS and retained in-frame rearrangements with V and J assigned. These tables miss some clones; where compared with another copy, unresolved V genes account for less than half of the shortfall, and the remainder is unexplained. The sample table contains approximately 300,000 clones; only one count was recorded for 70% to 90% of them. The ten largest clones capture 0.75% to 0.85% of the sample. Material for sequencing was PBMCs. These receptors originate from a young woman in good health and CMV-seronegative.

This rearrangement joins TRBV5-1 to TRBJ2-2, with TRBD1 as a possible D gene (5 bases). Per germline, CDR1 SGHRS and CDR2 YFSETQ. V was pared by 0 bases and J by 1 base, with 7 bases between. This CDR3 comprises 15 residues. CDR3 loop: CASSLEGLNTGELFF. The CDR3 DNA reads TGCGCCAGCAGCTTGGAGGGGTTGAACACCGGGGAGCTGTTTTTT.

The genes are TRBV6-6 and TRBJ2-2; tentative D call: TRBD2 (5 bases). The V end lost 4 bases, the J end lost 7 bases, and 10 bases lay between the germline ends. The CDR3 contains 13 residues. Germline V CDR1 and CDR2: MNHNY, SVGAGI (reference sequence). Here the CDR3 reads CASSSLGSGELFF. The CDR3 DNA reads as TGTGCCAGCAGTTCCTTGGGGAGCGGGGAGCTGTTTTTT.

A single count supports this clone. The rearrangement links TRBV4-3 to TRBJ1-4; D ambiguous. V was pared by 0 bases and J by 12 bases, with 11 bases between. The CDR3 has 13 residues. The germline V gene has CDR1 LGHNA and CDR2 YSLEER. CDR3 in amino acids: CASSQDLGRELFF. The CDR3 DNA follows: TGCGCCAGCAGCCAAGATCTGGGCAGAGAACTGTTTTTT.

In its sample, this clone was seen many times. The genes are TRBV13 and TRBJ2-5; 7 bases are shared with TRBD2. Trimming took 5 bases from V and 7 from J; bases not matched to a gene: 16. The CDR3 extends over 16 amino acids. Germline V CDR1 and CDR2: PRHDT, FYEKMQ (reference sequence). The CDR3 spells CASSPGLVSSPRTQYF. The CDR3 DNA is TGTGCCAGCAGCCCTGGACTAGTATCATCCCCCCGGACCCAGTACTTC.

This sequence joins TRBV7-2 and TRBJ2-1, with 7 bases matching TRBD2. V gave up 2 bases and J gave up 4 bases; unmatched junction bases: 5. This CDR3 has 15 residues. The germline gives CDR1 SGHTA, CDR2 FQGNSA. The CDR3 protein is CASSLTASGYNEQFF. In DNA form, the CDR3 reads TGTGCCAGCAGCTTAACGGCTAGCGGATACAATGAGCAGTTCTTC.

The chain joins TRBV27 to TRBJ2-3, with D possibly being TRBD2 (6 bases). V was clipped by 6 bases and J by 4 bases, with 14 bases between them. This CDR3 is built from 14 residues. CDR1 and CDR2 from the germline V gene are MNHEY and SMNVEV (reference sequence). CDR3 in amino acids: CASSPRDLADTQYF. CDR3 sequence (DNA): TGTGCCAGCAGCCCACGGGACTTGGCAGATACGCAGTATTTT.

The V and J genes are TRBV20-1 and TRBJ2-2, with D unresolved. The V gene lost 4 bases and the J gene lost 6 bases, with 6 bases spanning the gap. CDR3 length equals 11 residues. CDR1 and CDR2 (germline): DFQATT, SNEGSKA (reference sequence). CDR3 in DNA: TGCAGTGCTACCGGGTCCGGGGAGCTGTTTTTT. It specifies CSATGSGELFF.

The rearrangement joins TRBV7-2 to TRBJ2-3, with TRBD2 identical over 8 bases. V shed 1 base, J shed 0 bases, and the junction held 6 bases outside the gene matches. CDR3 length: 17 residues. Germline CDR1 SGHTA, CDR2 FQGNSA. The CDR3 coding sequence is TGTGCCAGCAGCTTAGGGACTAGCTCTTCTAGCACAGATACGCAGTATTTT. Translation gives CASSLGTSSSSTDTQYF.

This clone was counted once. The V gene is TRBV2, the J gene TRBJ1-5, with D unclear. This CDR3 has 15 amino acids. Germline V gene sequence: CDR1 SNHLY, CDR2 FYNNEI. Trimming removed 4 bases from V and 2 bases from J, with 12 bases in between. The CDR3 loop is CASSGREVGNQPQHF. In DNA, the CDR3 is TGTGCCAGCAGTGGGAGGGAGGTGGGCAATCAGCCCCAGCATTTT.

The chain uses TRBV30 and TRBJ2-2; 7 positions agree with TRBD1. The V gene's germline CDR1 is GTSNPN and CDR2 SVGIG (reference sequence). V lost 2 bases, J lost 2 bases, and 5 bases stayed unmatched. There are 15 residues in the CDR3. The CDR3: CAWSPGTANTGELFF. The CDR3 DNA sequence: TGTGCCTGGAGTCCCGGGACAGCTAACACCGGGGAGCTGTTTTTT.

V gene TRBV5-6 combines with J gene TRBJ1-4; D is possibly TRBD1 (6 bases). This CDR3 contains 16 residues. The germline gives CDR1 SGHDT, CDR2 YYEEEE. V lost 4 bases and J 0 bases, leaving 13 bases between the germline ends. Here the CDR3 reads CASSKGRGATNEKLFF. The CDR3 nucleotides are TGTGCCAGCAGCAAGGGGAGGGGGGCAACTAATGAAAAACTGTTTTTT. Drawing the rest from reference TRBV5-6 and TRBJ1-4, the complete variable domain is DAGVTQSPTHLIKTRGQQVTLRCSPKSGHDTVSWYQQALGQGPQFIFQYYEEEERQRGNFPDRFSGHQFPNYSSELNVNALLLGDSALYLCASSKGRGATNEKLFFGSGTQLSVL.

The gene calls are TRBV7-2 and TRBJ2-7; tentatively, D is TRBD2 (5 bases). The CDR3 is made up of 14 amino acids. V was pared by 1 base and J by 3 bases, with 10 bases between. Germline loops: CDR1 SGHTA, CDR2 FQGNSA. DNA for the CDR3: TGTGCCAGCAGCTTAGGGCGGGCCGTCTACGAGCAGTACTTC. Protein sequence: CASSLGRAVYEQYF. The whole variable domain, filled in from reference TRBV7-2 and TRBJ2-7, reads GAGVSQSPSNKVTEKGKDVELRCDPISGHTALYWYRQSLGQGLEFLIYFQGNSAPDKSGLPSDRFSAERTGGSVSTLTIQRTQQEDSAVYLCASSLGRAVYEQYFGPGTRLTVT.

The J gene is TRBJ1-2, the V gene TRBV5-4; TRBD1 aligns across 7 bases. Germline CDR1 is SGHNT and CDR2 is YYREEE (reference sequence). The J segment lost 6 bases and the V segment lost 4 bases, leaving 9 bases of the junction unmatched. The CDR3 totals 14 residues. The CDR3 is CASSPGGTWDGYTF. The CDR3, as DNA: TGTGCCAGCAGCCCAGGGGGGACCTGGGATGGCTACACCTTC.

CDR3 amino acids: CASSPGLAGGLETQYF. In nucleotides, the CDR3 is TGTGCCAGCAGCCCCGGACTAGCGGGAGGGCTGGAGACCCAGTACTTC. J is TRBJ2-5 and V is TRBV27; TRBD2 matches 15 bases. Looked up from germline, CDR1 is MNHEY and CDR2 is SMNVEV (reference sequence). The V and J ends lost 6 bases and 5 bases, in that order; junction bases with no gene match: 7. This CDR3 has 16 residues.

The chain carries TRBV27 and TRBJ2-1; 8 nucleotides line up with TRBD2. V dropped 5 bases and J dropped 4; count of bases not matched to a gene: 13. CDR3 length: 17 residues. Germline values: CDR1 MNHEY, CDR2 SMNVEV (reference sequence). CDR3 bases: TGTGCCAGCAGTGGGGGTCCCGGGAGGGTCACGTACAATGAGCAGTTCTTC. Translation: CASSGGPGRVTYNEQFF.

In its sample, this clone was seen a few times. J is TRBJ2-5 and V is TRBV11-2; D might be TRBD2 (5 bases). The CDR3 runs 16 residues. Germline CDR1 reads SGHAT; CDR2 reads FQNNGV. Trimming stripped 5 bases from V and 8 bases from J, with 24 bases between. CDR3 DNA: TGTGCCAGCAGCACCCGAGACTACTACCTCAAGAGAACCCAGTACTTC. Translating gives CASSTRDYYLKRTQYF.

The chain carries TRBV5-6 and TRBJ2-7; 7 nucleotides line up with TRBD1. V shed 6 bases, J shed 7 bases, and the junction held 13 bases outside the gene matches. The CDR3 consists of 14 residues. CDR1 is SGHDT and CDR2 is YYEEEE in the germline V gene. CDR3 coding DNA: TGTGCCAGCACCCTAGACAGGGAACTGGGGGAGCAGTACTTC. This codes for CASTLDRELGEQYF.

V gene TRBV15 combines with J gene TRBJ1-5; tentative D call: TRBD1 (6 bases). Per germline, CDR1 LNHNV and CDR2 YYDKDF (reference sequence). V lost 0 bases and J lost 6, with 12 bases in between. This CDR3 is built from 15 residues. The CDR3 DNA sequence: TGTGCCACCAGCAGAGATCGGGGGGCCGGTCAGCCCCAGCATTTT. Its protein product is CATSRDRGAGQPQHF. The complete variable domain, with remaining parts taken from reference TRBV15 and TRBJ1-5, reads DAMVIQNPRYQVTQFGKPVTLSCSQTLNHNVMYWYQQKSSQAPKLLFHYYDKDFNNEADTPDNFQSRRPNTSFCFLDIRSPGLGDTAMYLCATSRDRGAGQPQHFGDGTRLSIL.

This clone turned up a few times. V usage is TRBV19 and J usage is TRBJ2-1; maybe TRBD2 (5 bases). Germline V gene sequence: CDR1 LNHDA, CDR2 SQIVND (reference sequence). V was cut by 3 bases and J by 8 bases, with 17 bases left in between. This CDR3 has 15 residues. The CDR3 protein is CASSILDSRSDEQFF. The CDR3 DNA reads TGTGCCAGTAGTATTTTGGACTCCCGTAGTGATGAGCAGTTCTTC.

The rearrangement uses TRBV27 and TRBJ1-1; D perhaps matches TRBD1 (5 bases). The CDR3 covers 13 residues. V was shortened by 6 bases and J by 4 bases, with 12 bases between the two germline ends. Germline CDR1 MNHEY, CDR2 SMNVEV (reference sequence). The CDR3: CASRAQGPTEAFF. The CDR3 nucleotides are TGTGCCAGCAGAGCCCAGGGCCCCACTGAAGCTTTCTTT.

On this clone: Other nucleotide sequences from this sample produce the same CDR3. V and J are TRBV4-3 and TRBJ2-3; D perhaps matches TRBD2 (5 bases). V lost 3 bases and J lost 2, with 9 bases in between. In germline, CDR1 is LGHNA, CDR2 YSLEER. The CDR3 spans 14 residues. The CDR3 protein is CASSQSGYTDTQYF. DNA of the CDR3: TGCGCCAGCAGCCAGAGCGGATACACAGATACGCAGTATTTT.

This chain connects TRBV14 to TRBJ1-1, with D tentatively TRBD1 (6 bases). From germline, CDR1 is SGHDN and CDR2 FVKESK. The CDR3 is made up of 14 amino acids. V was shortened by 1 base and J by 1 base, with 7 bases between the two germline ends. CDR3 in DNA: TGTGCCAGCAGCCAAGTGGGACAGAACACTGAAGCTTTCTTT. The encoded protein is CASSQVGQNTEAFF.

The chain joins TRBV20-1 to TRBJ2-1; D is ambiguous. The CDR3 totals 11 residues. The V end lost 7 bases, the J end lost 7 bases, and 11 bases lay between the germline ends. Germline V lookup: CDR1 DFQATT, CDR2 SNEGSKA (reference sequence). Here the CDR3 reads CSVVVRNEQFF. In nucleotides, the CDR3 is TGCAGTGTGGTAGTACGGAATGAGCAGTTCTTC.

This clone appeared once. The rearrangement uses TRBV28 and TRBJ2-7, with TRBD2 matching over 10 bases. This CDR3 has 13 residues. With 6 bases clipped from V and 6 bases from J, the junction kept 5 bases outside the gene matches. Looked up from germline, CDR1 is MDHEN and CDR2 is SYDVKM. CDR3 in amino acids: CASSSPSGSEQYF. The CDR3 coding sequence is TGTGCCAGCAGCTCTCCTAGCGGGAGCGAGCAGTACTTC.

The chain couples TRBV5-1 to TRBJ1-1; TRBD1 agrees at 7 bases. Germline V gene sequence: CDR1 SGHRS, CDR2 YFSETQ. The V and J ends lost 3 bases and 0 bases, in that order; junction bases with no gene match: 11. The CDR3 length is 17 residues. CDR3 DNA: TGCGCCAGCAGCTCCCAGGCGATTGGGACAGTGAACACTGAAGCTTTCTTT. This sequence encodes CASSSQAIGTVNTEAFF.

The chain joins TRBV7-2 to TRBJ1-2; TRBD1 aligns across 9 bases. The CDR3 sequence is 13 residues long. The V gene's germline CDR1 is SGHTA and CDR2 FQGNSA. The trim removed 6 bases at V and 5 bases at J, leaving 4 bases unmatched. The CDR3 loop is CASSRDREYGYTF. In nucleotides, the CDR3 is TGTGCCAGCAGTCGGGACAGGGAGTATGGCTACACCTTC.